This T cell receptor (beta chain) was identified in a study of T cells in Graves' hyperthyroidism and ophthalmopathy. Study overall: At the time of initial diagnosis and before any treatment, peripheral blood was collected.

RNA transcripts served as the template for amplifying TCR beta CDR3 regions. Initially, a first-round RT-PCR of the TCR CDR3 employed the HTBI primer set. TCRdb analysed the multiplex PCR reads with MiXCR anew, one entry per CDR3 protein. This repertoire shows roughly 840,000 distinct CDR3 sequences, around 39% found once; its top ten account for 7.5% to 9.5%. General study findings and limits: A model built on 13 V-J features separated ophthalmopathy from stable hyperthyroidism.

This clonotype has ten or more counts. The antigen remains unidentified. This CDR3 has 12 amino acids. Germline V gene lookup returns CDR1 SQVTM and CDR2 ANQGSEA. Trimming stripped 1 base from V and 2 bases from J, with 5 bases between. Sequences were obtained from blood. The chain carries TRBV29-1 and TRBJ1-2; TRBD1 is a possible D gene (5 bases). This receptor was taken from a man younger than 30 with Graves' hyperthyroidism. The CDR3 here is CSVEAGNYGYTF. The CDR3 DNA follows: TGCAGCGTTGAAGCAGGGAACTATGGCTACACCTTC.